Following are 10 T cell receptor beta chains from one sample sequenced in a study of blood T cell repertoires in COVID-19. TCRdb's table, derived via immunoSEQ multiplex PCR, lists solely in-frame clones and lacks some. The sample contains 240,000 or so clones, approximately 83% of which appear only once. Sequencing was carried out using peripheral blood. These receptors came from an elderly woman with acute or convalescent COVID-19.

The chain recombines TRBV28 with TRBJ1-5, with D maybe TRBD1 (5 bases). The CDR3 runs 14 residues. CDR1 is MDHEN and CDR2 is SYDVKM in the germline V gene. The V gene lost 0 bases and the J gene lost 6 bases, with 9 bases spanning the gap. The DNA for the CDR3 is TGTGCCAGCAGTTTATGGCAGGGCGGTCAGCCCCAGCATTTT. Amino acids: CASSLWQGGQPQHF.

The V gene is TRBV21-1, the J gene TRBJ1-2; the table assigns TRBD1, which was not confirmed against the DNA. TRBV21-1 is noted as a pseudogene. This CDR3 contains 16 residues. The CDR3 is CASSNPSGQEGYGYTF. For the CDR3, the DNA is TGTGCCAGCAGCAATCCCAGCGGACAGGAAGGCTATGGCTACACCTTC.

The chain uses TRBV2 and TRBJ1-5, with 8 bases lining up with TRBD1. From germline, CDR1 is SNHLY and CDR2 FYNNEI. J gave up 3 bases and V 4 bases, and 5 bases lay outside the gene matches. This CDR3 spans 15 amino acids. The CDR3 nucleotides are TGTGCCAGCAGTGCGAGGACAGGGCTCAATCAGCCCCAGCATTTT. Translated, it gives CASSARTGLNQPQHF.

The chain uses TRBV5-1 and TRBJ1-4; possibly TRBD1 for D (5 bases). CDR3 length equals 14 residues. V was clipped by 5 bases and J by 4 bases, with 12 bases between them. Germline loops: CDR1 SGHRS, CDR2 YFSETQ. In nucleotides, the CDR3 is TGCGCCAGCAGGCGAGGAGGGGATAATGAAAAACTGTTTTTT. Protein: CASRRGGDNEKLFF. Full variable domain (rest looked up from reference TRBV5-1 and TRBJ1-4): KAGVTQTPRYLIKTRGQQVTLSCSPISGHRSVSWYQQTPGQGLQFLFEYFSETQRNKGNFPGRFSGRQFSNSRSEMNVSTLELGDSALYLCASRRGGDNEKLFFGSGTQLSVL.

The chain carries TRBV11-2 and TRBJ1-5; 10 bases are a match to TRBD1. The CDR3 spans 16 residues. V gave up 4 bases and J gave up 1 base; unmatched junction bases: 4. Per the germline V gene, CDR1 is SGHAT and CDR2 is FQNNGV. The chain's CDR3 is CASSSGTGVSNQPQHF. CDR3 nucleotide sequence: TGTGCCAGCAGCTCTGGGACAGGGGTGAGCAATCAGCCCCAGCATTTT. The entire variable domain, with the rest obtained from reference TRBV11-2 and TRBJ1-5, is as follows: EAGVAQSPRYKIIEKRQSVAFWCNPISGHATLYWYQQILGQGPKLLIQFQNNGVVDDSQLPKDRFSAERLKGVDSTLKIQPAKLEDSAVYLCASSSGTGVSNQPQHFGDGTRLSIL.

This clone turned up a few times. This chain uses TRBV2 with TRBJ2-3, with D tentatively TRBD2 (6 bases). Trimming took off 8 bases at V and 5 bases at J, with 14 bases between the two ends. The CDR3 contains 13 residues. In germline, CDR1 is SNHLY, CDR2 FYNNEI. The CDR3 sequence: CASAGGVGDTQYF. DNA for the CDR3: TGTGCCAGCGCAGGAGGGGTGGGAGATACGCAGTATTTT.

This rearrangement joins TRBV18 to TRBJ1-1; D perhaps matches TRBD1 (5 bases). The CDR3 is 14 residues long. Germline CDR1 reads KGHSH; CDR2 reads LQKENI. Trimming shortened V by 2 bases and J by 7 bases, and 14 bases separated the two germline ends. CDR3 bases: TGTGCCAGCTCACCAGACAGACGAACCCTTGAAGCTTTCTTT. Its translation is CASSPDRRTLEAFF.

This rearrangement joins TRBV7-9 to TRBJ1-1; D call uncertain. Germline CDR1 SEHNR, CDR2 FQNEAQ (reference sequence). V lost 5 bases and J lost 3, with 16 bases in between. There are 15 residues in the CDR3. The CDR3 reads CASSQRMAVDTEAFF. CDR3 sequence (DNA): TGTGCCAGCAGCCAAAGGATGGCGGTCGACACTGAAGCTTTCTTT.

The chain has TRBV11-2 and TRBJ1-2; 8 nucleotides match TRBD1. The CDR3 sequence is 14 residues long. V shed 4 bases, J shed 8 bases, and the junction held 9 bases outside the gene matches. Germline V gives CDR1 SGHAT, CDR2 FQNNGV. This CDR3 is CASSSLDREGGYTF. The CDR3 bases are TGTGCCAGCAGCTCCTTGGACAGGGAAGGCGGCTACACCTTC.

The chain carries TRBV12-3 or TRBV12-4 and TRBJ1-4; D may be TRBD1 (6 bases). CDR3 length: 13 residues. Trimming took off 6 bases at V and 8 bases at J, with 13 bases between the two ends. The DNA for the CDR3 is TGTGCCAGCAGGGGGACATCGGGGGAAAAACTGTTTTTT. Amino acid sequence: CASRGTSGEKLFF.